Described below is a single TCR beta chain sequence and its context. This entry is derived from a study of brain T cells in children with intractable seizures. Generated by immunoSEQ multiplex PCR, the TCRdb table keeps only in-frame clones and is missing some. The data hold a few hundred thousand clones, with approximately 93% observed a single time. The CDR3 runs to 14 residues. Germline loops: CDR1 SGHVS, CDR2 FNYEAQ. Trimming took 2 bases from V and 5 from J, leaving 12 bases between them. Time point denoted: blood from clinic visit 5 months post-surgery; TSC patient then seizure free. Surgery cases with the highest brain T cell transcript signatures were chosen for sequencing. At least one anti-epileptic drug was given before surgery.

The receptor was derived from a boy less than two years old with tuberous sclerosis and intractable seizures. Sequenced material: peripheral blood, taken 5 to 6 months after surgery. The chain recombines TRBV7-6 with TRBJ2-5; D is possibly TRBD2 (6 bases). The chain's CDR3 is CASSLSGGMETQYF. In DNA, the CDR3 is TGTGCCAGCAGCTTATCCGGGGGAATGGAGACCCAGTACTTC.